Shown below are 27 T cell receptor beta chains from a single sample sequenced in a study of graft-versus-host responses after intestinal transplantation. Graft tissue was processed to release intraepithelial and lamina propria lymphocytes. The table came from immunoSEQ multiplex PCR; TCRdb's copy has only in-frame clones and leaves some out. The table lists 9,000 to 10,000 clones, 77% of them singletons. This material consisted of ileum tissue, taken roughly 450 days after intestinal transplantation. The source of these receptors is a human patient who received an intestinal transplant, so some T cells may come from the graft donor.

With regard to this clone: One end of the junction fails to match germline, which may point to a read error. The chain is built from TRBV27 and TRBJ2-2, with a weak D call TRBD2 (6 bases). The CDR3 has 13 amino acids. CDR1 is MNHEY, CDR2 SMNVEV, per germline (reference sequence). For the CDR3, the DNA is TGTGCCAGCTCTGCGGGATACACCGGGGAGCTGCTTTTT. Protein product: CASSAGYTGELLF.

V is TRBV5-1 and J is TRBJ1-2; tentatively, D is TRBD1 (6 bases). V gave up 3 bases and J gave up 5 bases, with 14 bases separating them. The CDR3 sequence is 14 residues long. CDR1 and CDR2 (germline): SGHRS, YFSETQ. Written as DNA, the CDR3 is TGCGCCAGCAGCTACGAGACCACAGGGTATGGCTACACCTTC. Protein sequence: CASSYETTGYGYTF.

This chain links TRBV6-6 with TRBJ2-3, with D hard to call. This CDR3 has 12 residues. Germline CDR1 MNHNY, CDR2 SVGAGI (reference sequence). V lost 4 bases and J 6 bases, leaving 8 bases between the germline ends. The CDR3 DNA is TGTGCCAGCAGTTTTACTCTGGATACGCAGTATTTT. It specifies CASSFTLDTQYF.

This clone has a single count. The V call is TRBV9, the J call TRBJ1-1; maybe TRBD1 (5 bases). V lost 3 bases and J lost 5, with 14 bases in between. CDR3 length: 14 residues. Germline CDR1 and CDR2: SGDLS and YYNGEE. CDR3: CASSGPGPGTEAFF. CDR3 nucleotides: TGTGCCAGCAGCGGACCAGGGCCCGGGACTGAAGCTTTCTTT. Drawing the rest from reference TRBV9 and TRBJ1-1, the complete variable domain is DSGVTQTPKHLITATGQRVTLRCSPRSGDLSVYWYQQSLDQGLQFLIQYYNGEERAKGNILERFSAQQFPDLHSELNLSSLELGDSALYFCASSGPGPGTEAFFGQGTRLTVV.

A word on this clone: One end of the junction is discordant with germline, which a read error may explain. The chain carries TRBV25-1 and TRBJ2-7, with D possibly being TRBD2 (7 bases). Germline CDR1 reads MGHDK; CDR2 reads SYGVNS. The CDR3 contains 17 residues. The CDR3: CARSEYRGKGGAYEQYF. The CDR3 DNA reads TGTGCCCGCAGTGAGTACCGGGGGAAGGGGGGGGCCTACGAGCAGTACTTC.

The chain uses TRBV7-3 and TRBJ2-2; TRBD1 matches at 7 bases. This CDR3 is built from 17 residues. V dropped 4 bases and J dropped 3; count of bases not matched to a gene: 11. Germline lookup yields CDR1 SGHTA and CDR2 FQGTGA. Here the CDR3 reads CASSSNPDRAYTGELFF. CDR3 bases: TGTGCCAGCAGCTCGAACCCTGACAGGGCCTACACCGGGGAGCTGTTTTTT. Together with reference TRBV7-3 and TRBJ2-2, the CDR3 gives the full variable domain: GAGVSQTPSNKVTEKGKYVELRCDPISGHTALYWYRQSLGQGPEFLIYFQGTGAADDSGLPNDRFFAVRPEGSVSTLKIQRTERGDSAVYLCASSSNPDRAYTGELFFGEGSRLTVL.

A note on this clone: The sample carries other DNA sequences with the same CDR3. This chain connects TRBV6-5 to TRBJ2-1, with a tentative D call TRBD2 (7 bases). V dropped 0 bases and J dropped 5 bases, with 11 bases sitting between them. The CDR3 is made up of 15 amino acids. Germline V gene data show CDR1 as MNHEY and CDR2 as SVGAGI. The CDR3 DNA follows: TGTGCCAGCAGTTACTCGGGGGGGCCGAACAATGAGCAGTTCTTC. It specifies CASSYSGGPNNEQFF.

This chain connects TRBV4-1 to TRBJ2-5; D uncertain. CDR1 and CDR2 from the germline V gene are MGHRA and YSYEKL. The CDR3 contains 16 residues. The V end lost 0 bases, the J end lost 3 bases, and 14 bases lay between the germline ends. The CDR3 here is CASSQDYVALEETQYF. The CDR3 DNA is TGCGCCAGCAGCCAAGATTATGTCGCACTCGAAGAGACCCAGTACTTC.

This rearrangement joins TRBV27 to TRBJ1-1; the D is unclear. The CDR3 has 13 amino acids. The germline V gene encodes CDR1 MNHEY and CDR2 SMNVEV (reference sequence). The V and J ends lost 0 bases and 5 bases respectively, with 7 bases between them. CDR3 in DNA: TGTGCCAGCAGTTTATCCAGCCGGACTGAAGCTTTCTTT. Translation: CASSLSSRTEAFF.

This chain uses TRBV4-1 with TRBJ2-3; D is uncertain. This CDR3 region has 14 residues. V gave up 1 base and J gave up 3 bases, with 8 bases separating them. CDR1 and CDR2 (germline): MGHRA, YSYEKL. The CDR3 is CASSQVASTDTQYF. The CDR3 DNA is TGCGCCAGCAGCCAAGTAGCAAGTACAGATACGCAGTATTTT.

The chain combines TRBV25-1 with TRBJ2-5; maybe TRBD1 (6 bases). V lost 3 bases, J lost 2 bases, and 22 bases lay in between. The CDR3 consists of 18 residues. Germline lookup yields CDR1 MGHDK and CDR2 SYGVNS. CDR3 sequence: CASSDQEVHRVTQETQYF. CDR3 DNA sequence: TGTGCCAGCAGTGACCAAGAAGTGCACAGGGTAACACAAGAGACCCAGTACTTC. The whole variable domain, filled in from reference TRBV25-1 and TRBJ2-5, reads EADIYQTPRYLVIGTGKKITLECSQTMGHDKMYWYQQDPGMELHLIHYSYGVNSTEKGDLSSESTVSRIRTEHFPLTLESARPSHTSQYLCASSDQEVHRVTQETQYFGPGTRLLVL.

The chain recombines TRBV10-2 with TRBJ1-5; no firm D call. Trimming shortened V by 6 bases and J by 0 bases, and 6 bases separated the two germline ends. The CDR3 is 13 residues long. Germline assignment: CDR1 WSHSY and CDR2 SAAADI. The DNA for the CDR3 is TGCGCCAGCAGGTTCGATAGCAATCAGCCCCAGCATTTT. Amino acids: CASRFDSNQPQHF.

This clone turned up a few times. This chain's CDR3 is CASMDWAGTGPGGPFF. CDR3 in DNA: TGTGCCAGTATGGATTGGGCCGGGACAGGTCCTGGTGGGCCGTTTTTT. The chain is built from TRBV19 and TRBJ1-4; 8 positions match TRBD1. Trimming cost V 7 bases and J 16 bases; bases outside gene matches: 23. Germline V lookup: CDR1 LNHDA, CDR2 SQIVND (reference sequence). The CDR3 is 16 amino acids.

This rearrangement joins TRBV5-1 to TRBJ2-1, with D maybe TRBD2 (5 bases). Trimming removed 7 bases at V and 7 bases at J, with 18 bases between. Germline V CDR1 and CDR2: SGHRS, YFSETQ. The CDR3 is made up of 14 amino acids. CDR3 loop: CASGSLDQSNEQFF. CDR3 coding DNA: TGCGCCAGCGGTTCACTAGACCAATCAAATGAGCAGTTCTTC.

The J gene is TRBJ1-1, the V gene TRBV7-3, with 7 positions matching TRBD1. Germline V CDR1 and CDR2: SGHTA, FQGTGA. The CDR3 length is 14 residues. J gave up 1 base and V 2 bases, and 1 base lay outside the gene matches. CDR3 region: CASSLGQENTEAFF. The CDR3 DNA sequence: TGTGCCAGCAGCTTAGGACAGGAGAACACTGAAGCTTTCTTT.

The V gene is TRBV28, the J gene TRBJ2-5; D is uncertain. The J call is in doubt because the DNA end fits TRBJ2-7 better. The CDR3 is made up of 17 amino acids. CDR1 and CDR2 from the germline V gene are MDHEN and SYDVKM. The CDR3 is CASSNSVGKGRNYEQYF. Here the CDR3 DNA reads TGTGCCAGCAGCAACAGTGTCGGTAAAGGCAGGAACTACGAGCAGTACTTC.

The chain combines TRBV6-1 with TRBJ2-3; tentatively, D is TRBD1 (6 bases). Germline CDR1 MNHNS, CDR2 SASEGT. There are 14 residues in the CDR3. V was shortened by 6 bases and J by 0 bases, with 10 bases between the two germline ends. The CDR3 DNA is TGTGCCAGCAGGGACAGTCCAAGCACAGATACGCAGTATTTT. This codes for CASRDSPSTDTQYF.

The CDR3 sequence: CASSLVNNNEQFF. The CDR3 coding sequence is TGTGCCAGCAGCTTAGTGAATAACAATGAGCAGTTCTTC. The chain combines TRBV5-8 with TRBJ2-1, with D uncertain. This CDR3 has 13 residues. Germline CDR1 SGHTS, CDR2 YDEGEE. Trimming took 2 bases from V and 5 from J, leaving 8 bases between them. Complete variable domain (other parts from reference TRBV5-8 and TRBJ2-1): EAGVTQSPTHLIKTRGQQATLRCSPISGHTSVYWYQQALGLGLQFLLWYDEGEERNRGNFPPRFSGRQFPNYSSELNVNALELEDSALYLCASSLVNNNEQFFGPGTRLTVL.

CDR3 protein: CASSFGTNSPLHF. CDR3 nucleotide sequence: TGTGCCAGCAGCTTTGGGACAAATTCACCCCTCCACTTT. The chain is built from TRBV12-1 and TRBJ1-6; no DNA check was done on the table's D call, TRBD1. TRBV12-1 is recorded as a pseudogene. CDR3 size: 13 residues.

The chain's CDR3 is CASREDSFQETQYF. As DNA, the CDR3 is TGTGCCAGCAGGGAGGACAGTTTCCAAGAGACCCAGTACTTC. The chain has TRBV2 and TRBJ2-5; possible D gene TRBD1, 6 bases. This CDR3 is built from 14 residues. Germline loops: CDR1 SNHLY, CDR2 FYNNEI. Trimming removed 6 bases from V and 1 base from J, with 12 bases in between.

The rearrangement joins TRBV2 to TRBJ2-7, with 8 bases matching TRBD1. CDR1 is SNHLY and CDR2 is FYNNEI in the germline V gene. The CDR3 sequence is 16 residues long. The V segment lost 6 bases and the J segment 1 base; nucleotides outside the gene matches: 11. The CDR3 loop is CASRLRGQGISYEQYF. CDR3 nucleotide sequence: TGTGCCAGCAGACTCCGCGGACAGGGAATATCCTACGAGCAGTACTTC.

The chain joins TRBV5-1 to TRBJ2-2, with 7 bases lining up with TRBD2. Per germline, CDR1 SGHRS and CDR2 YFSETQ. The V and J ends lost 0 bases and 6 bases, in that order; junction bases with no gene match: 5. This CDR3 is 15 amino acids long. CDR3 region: CASSLAGAGPGELFF. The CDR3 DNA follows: TGCGCCAGCAGCTTGGCCGGAGCGGGGCCCGGGGAGCTGTTTTTT.

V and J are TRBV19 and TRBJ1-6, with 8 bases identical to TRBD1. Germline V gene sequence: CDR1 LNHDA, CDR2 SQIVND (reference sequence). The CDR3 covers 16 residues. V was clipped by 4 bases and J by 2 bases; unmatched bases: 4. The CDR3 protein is CASSRVTGAYNSPLHF. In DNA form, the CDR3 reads TGTGCCAGTAGTAGGGTGACAGGGGCCTATAATTCACCCCTCCACTTT.

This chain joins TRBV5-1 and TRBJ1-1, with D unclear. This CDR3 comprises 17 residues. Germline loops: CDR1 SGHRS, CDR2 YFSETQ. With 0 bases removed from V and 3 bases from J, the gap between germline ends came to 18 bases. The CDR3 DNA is TGCGCCAGCAGCTTGGTCCCCGGGGAGCGGTACGACACTGAAGCTTTCTTT. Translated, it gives CASSLVPGERYDTEAFF.

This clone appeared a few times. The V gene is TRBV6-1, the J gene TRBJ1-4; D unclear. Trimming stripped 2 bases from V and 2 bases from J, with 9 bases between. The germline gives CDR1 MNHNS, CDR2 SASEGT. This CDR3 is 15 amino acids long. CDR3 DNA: TGTGCCAGCAGTGAATACGTTGGGACTAATGAAAAACTGTTTTTT. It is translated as CASSEYVGTNEKLFF.

The CDR3 nucleotides are TGTGCCAGCAGGTCCGCCGCCTACGAGCAGTACTTC. Amino acids: CASRSAAYEQYF. The rearrangement links TRBV6-7 to TRBJ2-7; no clear D gene. TRBV6-7 is marked as an open reading frame, function uncertain. The CDR3 length is 12 residues. V was clipped by 6 bases and J by 2 bases, with 8 bases between them.

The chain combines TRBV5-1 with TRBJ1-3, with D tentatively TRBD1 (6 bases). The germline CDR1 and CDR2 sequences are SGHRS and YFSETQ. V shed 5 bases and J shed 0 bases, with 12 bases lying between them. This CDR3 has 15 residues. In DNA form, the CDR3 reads TGCGCCAGCAGATCCGGACAGTCCTCTGGAAACACCATATATTTT. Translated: CASRSGQSSGNTIYF.